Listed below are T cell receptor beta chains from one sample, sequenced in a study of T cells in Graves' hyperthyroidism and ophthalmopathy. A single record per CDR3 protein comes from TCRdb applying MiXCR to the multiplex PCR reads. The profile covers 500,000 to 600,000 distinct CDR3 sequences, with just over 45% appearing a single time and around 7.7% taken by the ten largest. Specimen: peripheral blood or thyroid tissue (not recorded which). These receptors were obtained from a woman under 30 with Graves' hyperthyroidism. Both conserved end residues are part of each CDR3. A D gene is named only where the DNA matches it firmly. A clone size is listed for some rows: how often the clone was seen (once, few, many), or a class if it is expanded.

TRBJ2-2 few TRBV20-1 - TGCAGTGCTAGAGGGAAAACTAGCAGACCCACCGGGGAGCTGTTTTTT CSARGKTSRPTGELFF
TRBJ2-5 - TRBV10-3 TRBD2 TGTGCCATCAAGCGACTAGCGGGAGCCAGGGGGGACCAGTACTTC CAIKRLAGARGDQYF
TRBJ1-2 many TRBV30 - TGTGCCTGGAGTGTAGGGTACGGCTACACCTTC CAWSVGYGYTF
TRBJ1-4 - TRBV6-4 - TGTGCCAGCAGTCCCCTTAGCGGGGAGGATGAAAAACTGTTTTTT CASSPLSGEDEKLFF
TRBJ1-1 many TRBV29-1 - TGCAGCGACAGATTGAACACTGAAGCTTTCTTT CSDRLNTEAFF
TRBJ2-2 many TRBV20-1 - TGCAGTGCTAGTCCTAGGGGCGACACCGGGGAGCTGTTTTTT CSASPRGDTGELFF
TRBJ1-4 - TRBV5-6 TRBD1 TGTGCCAGCAGCTTGGGGACAGGGATAGCTAATGAAAAACTGTTTTTT CASSLGTGIANEKLFF
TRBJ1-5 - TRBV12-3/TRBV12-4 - TGTGCCAGCACCAAAATCCGACGGGGGCCTGAGCATTTT CASTKIRRGPEHF
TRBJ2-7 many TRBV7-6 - TGTGCCAGCAGCTCGGGACCGAACTACGAGCAGTACTTC CASSSGPNYEQYF
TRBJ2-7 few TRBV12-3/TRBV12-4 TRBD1 TGTGCCAGCTCTCCGAGGGACAGGGGGAGGAACGAGCAGTACTTC CASSPRDRGRNEQYF
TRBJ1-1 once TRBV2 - TGTGCCAGCCAGGATGACGCGAACACCGGGGCGGACGGCACTGAAGCTTTCTTT CASQDDANTGADGTEAFF
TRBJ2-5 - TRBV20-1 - TGCAGTGCTAGAGATGACAGTTATAGCAATCAGCCCCAGTACTTC CSARDDSYSNQPQYF
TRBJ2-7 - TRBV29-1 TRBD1 TGCATAGGGACAGGGAACTACGAGCAGTACTTC CIGTGNYEQYF
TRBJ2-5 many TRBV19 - TGTGCCAGTAGTATCAGGGAGACCCAGTACTTC CASSIRETQYF
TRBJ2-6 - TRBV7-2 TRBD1 TGTGCCAGCAGCCACAGGGGGAAGGGGGCCAACGTCCTGACTTTC CASSHRGKGANVLTF
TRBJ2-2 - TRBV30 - TGTGCCTGGAAAAGACAGGGAGGTACCGGGGAGCTGTTTTTT CAWKRQGGTGELFF
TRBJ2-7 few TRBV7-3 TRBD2 TGTGCCAGCAGCTTAGTGCTAGCGGGAGCTAGCGGGGAGCAGTACTTC CASSLVLAGASGEQYF
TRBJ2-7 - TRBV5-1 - TGCGCCAGCAGCTTTCAGGGGCACTCCTACGAGCAGTACTTC CASSFQGHSYEQYF
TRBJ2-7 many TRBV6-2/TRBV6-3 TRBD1 TGTGCCAGCAGTCGGGGACAGGGGGGAACCTACGAGCAGTACTTC CASSRGQGGTYEQYF
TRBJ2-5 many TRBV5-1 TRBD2 TGCGCCAGCAGCCGTCGGACTAGCGCGGAGACCCAGTACTTC CASSRRTSAETQYF
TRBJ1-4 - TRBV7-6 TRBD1 TGTGCCAGCCACCGACAGGGGGGAAATGAAAAACTGTTTTTT CASHRQGGNEKLFF
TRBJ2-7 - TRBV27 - TGTGCCAGCAGTTTATCGCTAGGACAGACCTACGAGCAGTACTTC CASSLSLGQTYEQYF
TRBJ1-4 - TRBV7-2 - TGTGCCAGCAGCTTAGAGGGGCGGCAGGGCGTTTCGGGAAAACTGTTTTTT CASSLEGRQGVSGKLFF
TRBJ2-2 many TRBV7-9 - TGTGCCAGCAGCTTTGGTGTTAACACCGGGGAGCTGTTTTTT CASSFGVNTGELFF
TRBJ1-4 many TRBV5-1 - TGCGCCAGCGGCTCAACGGACAGTGAAAAACTGTTTTTT CASGSTDSEKLFF
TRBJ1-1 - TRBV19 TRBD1 TGTGCCAGCACAGGGGGCTTTGGCTTGACTGAAGCTTTCTTT CASTGGFGLTEAFF
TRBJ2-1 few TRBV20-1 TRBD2 TGCAGTGCTAGGGGACCGGGAGGAGGGATGCTCGAGCAGTTCTTC CSARGPGGGMLEQFF
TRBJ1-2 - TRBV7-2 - TGTGCCAGCAGCCCGGGGGGGCTTGGCTATGGCTACACCTTC CASSPGGLGYGYTF
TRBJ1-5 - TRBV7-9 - TGTGCCAGCAGCTTAGAACAGAGGCGCTACGAGCATTTT CASSLEQRRYEHF
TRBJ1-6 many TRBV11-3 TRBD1 TGTGCCAGCAGCTTAGGCGGGACAGGTGGTTCACCCCTCCACTTT CASSLGGTGGSPLHF
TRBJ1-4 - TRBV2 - TGTGCCAGCCGGTTGGGCGGGGAGCCTGAAAAACTGTTTTTT CASRLGGEPEKLFF
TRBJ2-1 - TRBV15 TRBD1 TGTGCCACCCAGCTCCGACAGGGAGATGAGCAGTTCTTC CATQLRQGDEQFF
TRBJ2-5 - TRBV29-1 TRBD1 TGCAGCATCCTGACAGGGGCCACGAGGACCCAGTACTTC CSILTGATRTQYF
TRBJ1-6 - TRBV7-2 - TGTGCCAGCAGCTTGCAGGGGAGGGTAAAGGATTCACCCCTCCACTTT CASSLQGRVKDSPLHF
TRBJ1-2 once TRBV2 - TGTGCCAGCAGTGAACTAGCGGGGAAGATGGGATATGGCTACACCTTC CASSELAGKMGYGYTF
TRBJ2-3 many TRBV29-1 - TGCAGCGTTGAACCCTTCCAGGGTGATACGCAGTATTTT CSVEPFQGDTQYF
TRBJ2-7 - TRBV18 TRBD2 TGTGCCAGCTCACTGGGGACTACTAGCTACGAGCAGTACTTC CASSLGTTSYEQYF